The next 10 T cell receptor beta chains were all read from a single sample in a study of beta chain features in type 1 diabetes. Sequencing targeted expressed TCRB transcripts, as all isolated RNA had been reverse transcribed. Profiling relied on immunoSEQ multiplex PCR, and the TCRdb table lists in-frame clones only, not all of them. The sample yields 150,000 or so clones, 7.5% to 10% seen once. What was sequenced was central memory CD4+ T cells from blood. All receptors come from a woman under 30 in good health.

The V call is TRBV2, the J call TRBJ2-7, with TRBD2 matching over 7 bases. In germline, CDR1 is SNHLY, CDR2 FYNNEI. CDR3 size: 16 residues. V dropped 4 bases and J dropped 1; count of bases not matched to a gene: 10. This CDR3 reads CASSVESGTISYEQYF. The DNA of the CDR3 is TGTGCCAGCAGTGTTGAGAGCGGGACTATTTCCTACGAGCAGTACTTC.

This clone was found a few times. The chain links TRBV19 to TRBJ2-1; D is possibly TRBD1 (6 bases). The CDR3 totals 14 residues. Trimming took 8 bases from V and 5 from J, leaving 16 bases between them. In germline, CDR1 is LNHDA, CDR2 SQIVND (reference sequence). CDR3 in amino acids: CASLLSGTNNEQFF. The CDR3 DNA sequence: TGTGCCAGTCTACTCTCGGGGACAAACAATGAGCAGTTCTTC.

There are a few counts of this clone. The V call is TRBV27, the J call TRBJ2-2, with TRBD1 identical over 7 bases. The V gene's germline CDR1 is MNHEY and CDR2 SMNVEV (reference sequence). The CDR3 loop spans 16 amino acids. J was trimmed by 6 bases and V by 4 bases; bases with no gene match: 11. The CDR3 protein is CASSSLTGKVSGELFF. DNA of the CDR3: TGTGCCAGCAGTTCCTTGACAGGGAAGGTTTCCGGGGAGCTGTTTTTT.

This chain links TRBV5-1 with TRBJ2-3, with D perhaps TRBD1 (6 bases). Trimming shortened V by 0 bases and J by 1 base, and 12 bases separated the two germline ends. This CDR3 is 16 amino acids long. The germline gives CDR1 SGHRS, CDR2 YFSETQ. CDR3 DNA: TGCGCCAGCAGCTTGGACAGGGCTCTTGGCACAGATACGCAGTATTTT. It yields the protein CASSLDRALGTDTQYF.

This chain uses TRBV11-2 with TRBJ2-5; 10 bases align to TRBD2. CDR1 is SGHAT, CDR2 FQNNGV, per germline. The CDR3 has 16 residues. Trimming removed 5 bases from V and 5 bases from J; junction bases left unmatched: 11. CDR3 in amino acids: CASSPRVAGGRETQYF. In nucleotides, the CDR3 is TGTGCCAGCAGCCCTCGAGTAGCGGGGGGCCGGGAGACCCAGTACTTC. The full variable domain, its missing parts supplied by reference TRBV11-2 and TRBJ2-5, is EAGVAQSPRYKIIEKRQSVAFWCNPISGHATLYWYQQILGQGPKLLIQFQNNGVVDDSQLPKDRFSAERLKGVDSTLKIQPAKLEDSAVYLCASSPRVAGGRETQYFGPGTRLLVL.

In this sample, this clone turned up a few times. The V and J genes are TRBV5-1 and TRBJ2-1, with 8 nucleotides matching TRBD2. CDR3 length: 15 residues. Losses at the gene ends were 5 bases for V and 3 bases for J; bases not matched to a gene: 7. The germline V gene has CDR1 SGHRS and CDR2 YFSETQ. The CDR3 DNA reads as TGCGCCAGCAGTAATAGCGGGGAACTCTACAATGAGCAGTTCTTC. Translating gives CASSNSGELYNEQFF. The full variable domain, with the rest looked up from reference TRBV5-1 and TRBJ2-1, is KAGVTQTPRYLIKTRGQQVTLSCSPISGHRSVSWYQQTPGQGLQFLFEYFSETQRNKGNFPGRFSGRQFSNSRSEMNVSTLELGDSALYLCASSNSGELYNEQFFGPGTRLTVL.

This clone has only a few counts. V and J are TRBV18 and TRBJ2-2, with D tentatively TRBD1 (6 bases). Per germline, CDR1 KGHSH and CDR2 LQKENI. This CDR3 comprises 14 residues. Trimming pared 7 bases from V and 2 bases from J, leaving 11 bases between. The CDR3 spells CASYRDTNTGELFF. The CDR3 DNA follows: TGTGCCAGCTACCGGGACACTAACACCGGGGAGCTGTTTTTT.

The rearrangement links TRBV10-3 to TRBJ2-7; tentatively, D is TRBD2 (5 bases). Trimming took off 10 bases at V and 5 bases at J, with 15 bases between the two ends. The CDR3 length is 12 residues. Germline V CDR1 and CDR2: ENHRY, SYGVKD. The chain's CDR3 is CATRTEADEQYF. Written as DNA, the CDR3 is TGTGCCACCAGGACTGAAGCCGACGAGCAGTACTTC.

This clone was counted at least ten times. V gene TRBV7-2 combines with J gene TRBJ2-1; possible D gene TRBD2, 6 bases. The CDR3 has 14 residues. Trimming removed 1 base from V and 9 bases from J, with 13 bases in between. Per germline, CDR1 SGHTA and CDR2 FQGNSA. Here the CDR3 reads CASSLEWERAEQFF. The CDR3, as DNA: TGTGCCAGCAGCTTAGAATGGGAGCGGGCTGAGCAGTTCTTC. Variable domain in full (rest from reference TRBV7-2 and TRBJ2-1): GAGVSQSPSNKVTEKGKDVELRCDPISGHTALYWYRQSLGQGLEFLIYFQGNSAPDKSGLPSDRFSAERTGGSVSTLTIQRTQQEDSAVYLCASSLEWERAEQFFGPGTRLTVL.

This clone has only a few counts. The chain employs TRBV2 and TRBJ2-7; D not resolved. Trimming took off 6 bases at V and 4 bases at J, with 7 bases between the two ends. Per the germline V gene, CDR1 is SNHLY and CDR2 is FYNNEI. CDR3 length equals 11 residues. In nucleotides, the CDR3 is TGTGCCAGCAGAAGCTGGTACGAGCAGTACTTC. Residues: CASRSWYEQYF.